This section outlines one T cell receptor (beta chain) sequence together with its context. This clonotype has only a few counts. The target of this receptor is not known. No per-base quality is available; no much larger clone lies one base away. Systemically healthy Caucasian individuals from Russia, 35 to 50 in total and aged about 6 to 95 years, were included as donors. Each donor gave ten milliliters of peripheral blood, collected into EDTA-treated Vacutainer tubes. PBMCs were isolated by Ficoll-Paque density-gradient centrifugation, with at least 7 million obtained per sample. Total RNA was extracted from PBMCs with Trizol reagent, with at least 6 micrograms obtained per sample. For every donor, flow cytometry on a PBMC aliquot measured the percentage of naive CD45RAhigh/CD27high T cells. These data come from a study of blood T cells in healthy people across ages (dated by TCRdb to about 2015). About the study as a whole: In model experiments, roughly one uniquely barcoded TCR beta cDNA molecule per two T cells was captured by template switching. Using deep sequencing normalized with unique cDNA molecular identifiers, the study measured how TCR beta repertoire diversity changes with age. The donors were divided into four age groups: young (average about 15 years), middle-aged (approximately 39), aged (roughly 66) and long-lived (82). Donors of different ages were randomly distributed across sequencing lanes to avoid experimental bias. Two additional independent replicas of 1 million unique cDNA reads from the same blood draw were analyzed for two donors (one aged 18 to 30 and one aged 80 or older). Here is what the overall study found, with its caveats: Observed TCR beta diversity per million T cells fell roughly linearly with age, and a significant reduction was already apparent by age roughly 40. The CMV infection status of donors was not known, potentially confounding age-related changes in expanded clonotypes. There was a strong correlation between observed TCR beta diversity and the percentage of naive T cells measured by flow cytometry. Conclusive comparison of naive and antigen-experienced compartments was prevented by the profiling of bulk unsorted PBMCs. Total diversity estimates from one million sequenced T cells were considered lower bounds and underestimates. Compared with the aged group, the long-lived group had more naive CD4+ T cells, fewer expanded clones and increased TCR diversity, suggesting age selection.

Library preparation was by 5' RACE. The run used an Illumina HiSeq 2500. A second 7 to 11 cycle PCR used a sample-barcoded 5' primer and a J-beta primer mix. A unique molecular identifier was introduced onto each TCR beta cDNA molecule by a template-switch 5' adaptor carrying 12 random nucleotides. Each sample yielded at least 3 million CDR3-containing paired-end reads. First-strand cDNA synthesis was performed from all RNA using the Mint cDNA synthesis kit, with priming by a TRBC-specific oligonucleotide. Following uracil-DNA glycosylase treatment, a first 18-cycle PCR with universal primers M1SS and BC2_uni_R was performed on all cDNA. The authors' pipeline ran thus. Each sample was normalized by randomly selecting 1 million high-quality reads, each carrying a distinct molecular identifier. Reads sharing molecular identifiers were discarded rather than binned into consensus sequences. CDR3 identification, clonotype clustering and error correction used MiTCR with a Q25 quality threshold and the strictest error-elimination algorithm. A nonparametric unseen species model with Euler transformation was used to estimate lower-bound total TCR beta diversity. Using fastp at Q25 and MiXCR, TCRdb reprocessed the public reads and kept productive beta chains. Identical CDR3 proteins give one entry, which carries the most common genes and DNA. What appears here as the V and J calls and clone size reflects TCRdb's work, not the paper's. The sample profile shows hundreds of thousands of distinct CDR3 sequences; approximately 39% of them were found once. The ten largest clones take up 20% to 25% of the sample.

This receptor was identified in a woman aged 55-69 years in good health. Sequences were obtained from blood.

In nucleotides, the sequence is TGCAGCGTACGAACGGGAGTTGGGAACGAGCAGTACTTC. Protein translation: CSVRTGVGNEQYF. The chain couples TRBV29-1 to TRBJ2-7, and possibly TRBD2, on 6 matching bases. Including the terminal cysteine and phenylalanine, the CDR3 comprises 13 residues. CDR3 DNA is the only sequence kept; it has 39 bases, read in frame from the first base. CDR1 and CDR2 (SQVTM, ANQGSEA) derive from the germline V gene. V is shortened by 6 bases, J by 5 bases, and the region joining them spans 17 bases.